One TCR beta chain is described in this entry. The length of the CDR3 is 14 residues. The V end was cut by 0 bases, the J end by 4 bases, with 10 bases between. The germline V gene has CDR1 SGHAT and CDR2 FQNNGV. In the original workflow: Cell counts per sample came from amplifying reference gene primers. Using immunoSEQ multiplex PCR, the repertoire was profiled, and TCRdb retains in-frame clones only, with some absent. Clonal size and the V and J genes are those of that table, whereas D and trimming came from the DNA. This sample has approximately 94,000 clones; under 85% occur once, and the top ten carry roughly 22%. This sample was taken from a study of blood T cell repertoires in COVID-19. Whole-study context: Italy, Spain and the United States were the sources of the convalescent and acute COVID-19 samples. In each case, the material was cDNA or gDNA derived from T cells, B-cell-depleted T cells, or PBMCs.

This TCR was sampled from a human donor in a cohort sampled during active COVID-19. The chain carries TRBV11-2 and TRBJ2-7, with D possibly being TRBD2 (5 bases). The sequenced sample consisted of peripheral blood. CDR3 loop: CASSLDGLAYEQYF. DNA of the CDR3: TGTGCCAGCAGCTTAGATGGGCTAGCTTACGAGCAGTACTTC.